Below are 27 T cell receptor beta chains sequenced from a single sample in a study of blood T cell repertoires in COVID-19. The repertoire was sequenced with immunoSEQ multiplex PCR; TCRdb's copy has only in-frame clones and lacks some. The table shows around 340,000 clones, with approximately 86% occurring only once. The sequencing input was PBMCs or T cells enriched from blood (not recorded which). These receptor sequences come from a woman aged 40 to 50 with acute COVID-19.

The chain has TRBV27 and TRBJ1-2, with TRBD1 as a possible D gene (5 bases). The V end lost 6 bases, the J end lost 2 bases, and 16 bases lay between the germline ends. The CDR3 is 15 amino acids. Germline assignment: CDR1 MNHEY and CDR2 SMNVEV (reference sequence). The CDR3: CASSISQTENYGYTF. CDR3 nucleotide sequence: TGTGCCAGCAGCATAAGCCAGACAGAAAACTATGGCTACACCTTC.

J is TRBJ1-4 and V is TRBV14; a possible D gene is TRBD1 (5 bases). The germline V and J ends were trimmed by 5 bases and 3 bases, with 13 bases remaining between them. Germline V CDR1 and CDR2: SGHDN, FVKESK. The CDR3 covers 15 residues. CDR3 coding DNA: TGTGCCAGCAGCTCATCAGGGAATTCTAATGAAAAACTGTTTTTT. Amino acids: CASSSSGNSNEKLFF.

J is TRBJ2-2 and V is TRBV7-2; D gene unclear. The germline V and J ends were trimmed by 5 bases and 0 bases, with 7 bases remaining between them. The length of the CDR3 is 14 residues. The V gene's germline CDR1 is SGHTA and CDR2 FQGNSA. CDR3 nucleotide sequence: TGTGCCAGCAGCCGCGAATCGAACACCGGGGAGCTGTTTTTT. Encoded protein: CASSRESNTGELFF. Based on the CDR3 plus reference TRBV7-2 and TRBJ2-2, the full variable domain is GAGVSQSPSNKVTEKGKDVELRCDPISGHTALYWYRQSLGQGLEFLIYFQGNSAPDKSGLPSDRFSAERTGGSVSTLTIQRTQQEDSAVYLCASSRESNTGELFFGEGSRLTVL.

This CDR3 reads CASSPGGGWVNSPLHF. The CDR3, as DNA: TGTGCCAGCAGCCCCGGCGGGGGCTGGGTTAATTCACCCCTCCACTTT. The rearrangement uses TRBV11-2 and TRBJ1-6, with TRBD1 as a possible D gene (6 bases). Germline-derived CDR1 and CDR2 are SGHAT and FQNNGV. V was pared by 5 bases and J by 6 bases, with 17 bases between. The CDR3 sequence is 16 residues long.

This chain uses TRBV20-1 with TRBJ1-1, with TRBD1 matching 7 bases. The CDR3 has 10 residues. Per the germline V gene, CDR1 is DFQATT and CDR2 is SNEGSKA (reference sequence). V was clipped by 6 bases and J by 7 bases; unmatched bases: 2. CDR3 DNA: TGCAGTGCCTGGGACAGTGAAGCTTTCTTT. Translated: CSAWDSEAFF.

This clone appeared a few times. The chain employs TRBV5-8 and TRBJ1-5; D possibly corresponds to TRBD1 (5 bases). Germline V gives CDR1 SGHTS, CDR2 YDEGEE. The CDR3 totals 15 residues. The V end lost 0 bases, the J end lost 7 bases, and 14 bases lay between the germline ends. CDR3 region: CASSLASGRGQPQHF. The CDR3 nucleotides read TGTGCCAGCAGCTTGGCCTCAGGAAGGGGACAGCCCCAGCATTTT.

This sequence joins TRBV2 and TRBJ1-6; tentatively, D is TRBD1 (6 bases). The CDR3 consists of 13 residues. Trimming took 6 bases from V and 6 from J, leaving 9 bases between them. The germline V gene has CDR1 SNHLY and CDR2 FYNNEI. The CDR3 DNA reads as TGTGCCAGCAGCCAGGACAGTAATTCACCCCTCCACTTT. Protein product: CASSQDSNSPLHF.

This clone was found once. This chain connects TRBV19 to TRBJ1-2, with D hard to call. Germline V gene lookup returns CDR1 LNHDA and CDR2 SQIVND (reference sequence). The ends were cut back, 3 bases at V and 6 bases at J, with 17 bases in the middle. The CDR3 has 15 residues. DNA for the CDR3: TGTGCCAGTAGTATCGGTAGACGGGATTGGAATGGCTACACCTTC. Translation: CASSIGRRDWNGYTF.

The rearrangement links TRBV28 to TRBJ2-5; 8 positions agree with TRBD1. The CDR3 is 14 residues long. J lost 5 bases, V lost 4 bases, and 6 bases had no gene match. The germline CDR1 and CDR2 sequences are MDHEN and SYDVKM. CDR3 loop: CASSSRQGMETQYF. The CDR3 region has the DNA TGTGCCAGCAGTTCGCGACAGGGGATGGAGACCCAGTACTTC.

The chain recombines TRBV27 with TRBJ1-4; 8 bases agree with TRBD1. V lost 8 bases and J lost 2; bases outside the gene matches: 7. CDR1 is MNHEY, CDR2 SMNVEV, per germline (reference sequence). This CDR3 spans 15 amino acids. The CDR3 is CASADRGSTNEKLFF. The CDR3 DNA sequence: TGTGCCAGCGCCGACAGGGGTAGCACTAATGAAAAACTGTTTTTT.

This chain uses TRBV5-4 with TRBJ2-3; TRBD2 agrees at 13 bases. V lost 5 bases to trimming and J lost 5 bases; unmatched junction nucleotides: 8. The CDR3 runs to 16 residues. Germline-derived CDR1 and CDR2 are SGHNT and YYREEE (reference sequence). The CDR3 protein is CASRTSGGRRGDTQYF. The CDR3 DNA reads as TGTGCCAGCAGGACTAGCGGGGGGCGCCGGGGAGATACGCAGTATTTT.

Notes on this clone: A read error may account for a junction end that differs from germline. CDR3 sequence reads: CASSYGGENTYTQYF. CDR3 nucleotides: TGTGCCAGCAGTTACGGTGGAGAAAACACATATACGCAGTATTTT. This chain connects TRBV6-5 to TRBJ2-3, with D unresolved. Looked up from germline, CDR1 is MNHEY and CDR2 is SVGAGI. This CDR3 comprises 15 residues.

CDR3 residues: CASSQEPGLNTEAFF. The CDR3 bases are TGCGCCAGCAGCCAAGAGCCCGGTCTGAACACTGAAGCTTTCTTT. The chain carries TRBV4-3 and TRBJ1-1; D is unclear. The V end lost 0 bases, the J end lost 0 bases, and 8 bases lay between the germline ends. Germline lookup yields CDR1 LGHNA and CDR2 YSLEER. The CDR3 has 15 amino acids.

The CDR3 DNA reads as TGCAGCGTCTCCGAGGGACAGAGGAACACTGAAGCTTTCTTT. Amino acid sequence: CSVSEGQRNTEAFF. This chain links TRBV29-1 with TRBJ1-1; 7 nucleotides line up with TRBD1. CDR3 length equals 14 residues. Per the germline V gene, CDR1 is SQVTM and CDR2 is ANQGSEA. V was clipped by 6 bases and J by 1 base; unmatched bases: 8.

This clone has a handful of counts. This chain uses TRBV25-1 with TRBJ2-5, with D perhaps matching TRBD1 (5 bases). CDR1 MGHDK and CDR2 SYGVNS come from the germline V gene. The V end lost 6 bases, the J end lost 5 bases, and 19 bases lay between the germline ends. The CDR3 runs 15 residues. The CDR3 DNA sequence: TGTGCCAGCAGCGATGGACAAGGGGCCTATGAGACCCAGTACTTC. Translation: CASSDGQGAYETQYF.

The chain joins TRBV6-5 to TRBJ1-2, with 9 bases matching TRBD1. The CDR3 is made up of 12 amino acids. V shed 2 bases and J 14 bases; nucleotides not matched to a gene: 6. Germline V gene data show CDR1 as MNHEY and CDR2 as SVGAGI. This CDR3 reads CASSYPGQGGTF. CDR3 nucleotide sequence: TGTGCCAGCAGTTACCCGGGACAGGGAGGAACCTTC.

This chain connects TRBV27 to TRBJ1-1; tentatively, D is TRBD1 (5 bases). Germline V gene sequence: CDR1 MNHEY, CDR2 SMNVEV (reference sequence). V dropped 2 bases and J dropped 0 bases, with 16 bases sitting between them. This CDR3 has 17 amino acids. CDR3 sequence (DNA): TGTGCCAGCAGTTTAAGATCAGGGTGGGCCATGAACACTGAAGCTTTCTTT. Its protein is CASSLRSGWAMNTEAFF.

The chain uses TRBV5-4 and TRBJ2-3; possibly TRBD2 for D (5 bases). V lost 0 bases to trimming and J lost 9 bases, with 17 bases between them. Germline V CDR1 and CDR2: SGHNT, YYREEE (reference sequence). This CDR3 comprises 15 residues. The CDR3 DNA sequence: TGTGCCAGCAGCTTGGCCGGAGGCGAAATTCAGACGCAGTATTTT. Translation gives CASSLAGGEIQTQYF.

This clone was counted once. V usage is TRBV6-2 or TRBV6-3 and J usage is TRBJ1-2, with 7 bases aligning to TRBD1. The CDR3 length is 12 residues. J was trimmed by 8 bases and V by 6 bases; bases with no gene match: 6. Germline CDR1 and CDR2: MNHEY and SVGEGT. This chain's CDR3 is CASSTGVRGYTF. CDR3 sequence (DNA): TGTGCCAGCAGCACAGGGGTGCGGGGCTACACCTTC.

V and J are TRBV5-1 and TRBJ2-1, with 8 bases aligning to TRBD1. The CDR3 is made up of 18 amino acids. The V and J ends lost 4 bases and 0 bases, in that order; junction bases with no gene match: 12. Germline V gene lookup returns CDR1 SGHRS and CDR2 YFSETQ. DNA of the CDR3: TGCGCCAGCAGCAGAGAACGGACAGGGATCAGCTCCTACAATGAGCAGTTCTTC. Amino acids: CASSRERTGISSYNEQFF. The whole variable domain, remainder taken from reference TRBV5-1 and TRBJ2-1, is KAGVTQTPRYLIKTRGQQVTLSCSPISGHRSVSWYQQTPGQGLQFLFEYFSETQRNKGNFPGRFSGRQFSNSRSEMNVSTLELGDSALYLCASSRERTGISSYNEQFFGPGTRLTVL.

The chain links TRBV6-6 to TRBJ1-1; D may be TRBD1 (6 bases). CDR3 length: 16 residues. Germline V gene lookup returns CDR1 MNHNY and CDR2 SVGAGI (reference sequence). Trimming shortened V by 2 bases and J by 3 bases, and 16 bases separated the two germline ends. CDR3: CASSYPGGGPDTEAFF. In nucleotides, the CDR3 is TGTGCCAGCAGTTACCCGGGCGGGGGGCCGGACACTGAAGCTTTCTTT.

The chain couples TRBV10-2 to TRBJ2-1, with D uncertain. Germline loops: CDR1 WSHSY, CDR2 SAAADI. V gave up 3 bases and J gave up 0 bases, with 12 bases separating them. The CDR3 loop spans 16 amino acids. The CDR3 is CASSDLARRSYNEQFF. CDR3 bases: TGCGCCAGCAGTGACCTGGCTAGGCGCTCCTACAATGAGCAGTTCTTC.

This sequence joins TRBV7-3 and TRBJ2-2, with D maybe TRBD2 (6 bases). V was shortened by 2 bases and J by 3 bases, with 13 bases between the two germline ends. Germline CDR1 is SGHTA and CDR2 is FQGTGA. CDR3 size: 16 residues. The CDR3 spells CASSLSERVDTGELFF. CDR3 DNA: TGTGCCAGCAGCTTATCTGAGCGGGTAGACACCGGGGAGCTGTTTTTT.

The rearrangement joins TRBV5-4 to TRBJ2-1; tentative D call: TRBD2 (6 bases). The V gene's germline CDR1 is SGHNT and CDR2 YYREEE (reference sequence). The CDR3 consists of 15 residues. The V end was cut by 4 bases, the J end by 8 bases, with 19 bases between. The CDR3 DNA reads as TGTGCCAGCAGCCGGGAGACTAGGGTTTCCCATGAGCAGTTCTTC. Encoded protein: CASSRETRVSHEQFF.

This chain joins TRBV5-6 and TRBJ2-7, with unresolved D. Trimming shortened V by 0 bases and J by 4 bases, and 11 bases separated the two germline ends. Germline CDR1 reads SGHDT; CDR2 reads YYEEEE. The CDR3 has 14 residues. Here the CDR3 DNA reads TGTGCCAGCAGCTTGGAGAACAGAGAATACGAGCAGTACTTC. Protein product: CASSLENREYEQYF.

This clone was counted a few times. This rearrangement joins TRBV11-3 to TRBJ2-1, with D possibly TRBD2 on 5 matching bases. The V and J ends lost 4 bases and 0 bases respectively, with 10 bases between them. The CDR3 length is 15 residues. The V gene's germline CDR1 is SGHNT and CDR2 YENEEA. This chain's CDR3 is CASSSDEGSYNEQFF. Here the CDR3 DNA reads TGTGCCAGCAGCTCCGATGAGGGCTCCTACAATGAGCAGTTCTTC.

The chain joins TRBV20-1 to TRBJ2-5; D may be TRBD2 (6 bases). The CDR3 loop spans 11 amino acids. Germline V CDR1 and CDR2: DFQATT, SNEGSKA (reference sequence). V shed 3 bases and J shed 6 bases, with 8 bases lying between them. DNA of the CDR3: TGCAGTGCTAGTCGGGAGAAGACCCAGTACTTC. Translation gives CSASREKTQYF.